This T cell receptor (beta chain) was obtained from a study of CD8+ T cells in alopecia areata. Across the study: Tofacitinib administration to treated patients was oral, at 5 to 10 mg twice daily.

A remark on this clone: What it recognizes is unknown. The sample carries other DNA sequences with the same CDR3.

Noted treatment: oral pan-JAK inhibitor, 5-10 mg twice daily. Trimming took 2 bases from V and 0 from J, leaving 2 bases between them. CDR1 and CDR2 from the germline V gene are GTSNPN and SVGIG (reference sequence). The CDR3 length is 12 residues. General study points: Alopecia totalis/universalis scalp especially showed more expanded CD8+ clones than normal scalp.

Sequencing templates came from extracted RNA that was reverse transcribed into cDNA. Sequencing was performed with immunoSEQ multiplex PCR; in TCRdb, only in-frame clones are kept and a portion is missing. The data hold about 190,000 clones, with 55% to 70% observed a single time. The sequenced sample was CD4+ T cells sorted from blood, obtained at week 4, from a patient treated with tofacitinib. The source is a human donor with alopecia areata. The chain uses TRBV30 and TRBJ1-3; D not resolved. CDR3 sequence (DNA): TGTGCCTGGAGTAGCTCTGGAAACACCATATATTTT. Translating gives CAWSSSGNTIYF.